One sample yielded the 31 T cell receptor beta chains listed below, sequenced in a study of CD8 T cells in ankylosing spondylitis. Antigen specificity for these receptors is unknown. TCRdb ran MiXCR on the 5' RACE reads and lists one entry per CDR3 protein. The table lists roughly 700,000 distinct CDR3 sequences, under 20% of them singletons. Study-wide points: One TCR beta motif, made up of 7 or 8 highly homologous variants, appeared characteristic of ankylosing spondylitis blood.

Input material: blood, either unsorted or a sorted T cell fraction (not recorded which). The receptors here all came from a male donor with ankylosing spondylitis.

The chain links TRBV5-1 to TRBJ1-2; 7 bases map to TRBD1. Trimming cost V 0 bases and J 8 bases; bases outside gene matches: 7. Looked up from germline, CDR1 is SGHRS and CDR2 is YFSETQ. The CDR3 extends over 14 amino acids. The CDR3 here is CASSLARGIGGYTF. The CDR3 region has the DNA TGCGCCAGCAGCTTGGCCAGGGGGATTGGAGGCTACACCTTC.

This clonotype was picked up one time. The genes are TRBV28 and TRBJ2-7, with 9 bases identical to TRBD1. Germline V gene data show CDR1 as MDHEN and CDR2 as SYDVKM. CDR3 length: 14 residues. Trimming removed 4 bases from V and 5 bases from J; junction bases left unmatched: 6. CDR3 protein: CASSWGTGIDEQYF. CDR3 nucleotide sequence: TGTGCCAGCAGTTGGGGGACAGGGATCGACGAGCAGTACTTC.

This clonotype was found a few times. This chain uses TRBV12-3 or TRBV12-4 with TRBJ2-1, with 12 bases that match TRBD2. The CDR3 is made up of 16 amino acids. V shed 6 bases and J 0 bases; nucleotides not matched to a gene: 3. CDR3: CASRAGLAGSYNEQFF. As DNA, the CDR3 is TGTGCCAGCAGGGCGGGACTAGCGGGCTCCTACAATGAGCAGTTCTTC.

This rearrangement joins TRBV2 to TRBJ1-1; TRBD1 might be the D (5 bases). The CDR3 has 14 amino acids. Germline V CDR1 and CDR2: SNHLY, FYNNEI. Trimming took 7 bases from V and 1 from J, leaving 13 bases between them. CDR3 DNA sequence: TGTGCCAGCAACGTGGGGACGGGGAACACTGAAGCTTTCTTT. Translated: CASNVGTGNTEAFF.

A remark on this clonotype: No conserved phenylalanine or tryptophan is present at the end of the CDR3, so a read error is the likely explanation. This chain links TRBV6-5 with TRBJ2-7; tentatively, D is TRBD2 (5 bases). The CDR3 has 14 residues. V lost 0 bases and J 0 bases, leaving 6 bases between the germline ends. Germline V CDR1 and CDR2: MNHEY, SVGAGI. DNA for the CDR3: TGTGCCAGCAGTTACTCGACTATCTCCTACGAGCAGTACCTC. Translating it yields CASSYSTISYEQYL.

This clonotype was seen more than once but under ten times. The rearrangement links TRBV7-9 to TRBJ1-6, with D tentatively TRBD1 (5 bases). Per germline, CDR1 SEHNR and CDR2 FQNEAQ (reference sequence). Trimming took off 5 bases at V and 3 bases at J, with 11 bases between the two ends. The CDR3 has 15 residues. The CDR3 DNA sequence: TGTGCCAGCAGCATCAGAGGGGACTATAATTCACCCCTCCACTTT. Residues: CASSIRGDYNSPLHF.

This sequence joins TRBV5-1 and TRBJ2-1; perhaps TRBD1 as D (5 bases). The ends were cut back, 1 base at V and 6 bases at J, with 17 bases in the middle. Germline CDR1 and CDR2: SGHRS and YFSETQ. This CDR3 is built from 16 residues. DNA of the CDR3: TGCGCCAGCAGCTTGCTGCAGGGATTTACGGGCAATGAGCAGTTCTTC. The encoded protein is CASSLLQGFTGNEQFF.

As concerns this clonotype: The junction departs from the called germline gene at one end, perhaps through a read error. CDR3: CASSPGDSFGVFF. The CDR3 nucleotides are TGTGCCAGCAGTCCCGGGGACAGTTTTGGTGTCTTCTTC. This chain links TRBV6-1 with TRBJ1-2; 7 bases match TRBD1. Germline V CDR1 and CDR2: MNHNS, SASEGT. The CDR3 covers 13 residues.

The V call is TRBV16, the J call TRBJ1-4; 8 positions match TRBD1. Per germline, CDR1 KGHSY and CDR2 FQNENV. The length of the CDR3 is 16 residues. V lost 4 bases to trimming and J lost 4 bases; unmatched junction nucleotides: 8. The CDR3 is CASSPTTGALNEKLFF. In nucleotides, the CDR3 is TGTGCCAGCAGCCCTACGACAGGGGCCCTTAATGAAAAACTGTTTTTT.

V and J are TRBV5-6 and TRBJ2-1; D is unresolved. The CDR3 loop spans 14 amino acids. The V end was cut by 2 bases, the J end by 2 bases, with 8 bases between. The germline CDR1 and CDR2 sequences are SGHDT and YYEEEE. CDR3 sequence reads: CASSLWVAYNEQFF. CDR3 DNA: TGTGCCAGCAGCTTATGGGTTGCCTACAATGAGCAGTTCTTC.

This clonotype was observed a handful of times. V is TRBV11-2 and J is TRBJ2-3; TRBD2 might be the D (6 bases). The germline CDR1 and CDR2 sequences are SGHAT and FQNNGV. This CDR3 has 15 residues. The ends were cut back, 5 bases at V and 4 bases at J, with 16 bases in the middle. The CDR3 nucleotides are TGTGCCAGCAGCCCCAGACGGGGGTTTTCAGATACGCAGTATTTT. It translates to CASSPRRGFSDTQYF.

The gene calls are TRBV20-1 and TRBJ1-5; D might be TRBD1 (5 bases). V was cut by 4 bases and J by 6 bases, with 16 bases left in between. The CDR3 totals 14 residues. Germline values: CDR1 DFQATT, CDR2 SNEGSKA (reference sequence). CDR3 DNA: TGCAGTGCTACGGCGCCGGGGGGGGTTCAGCCCCAGCATTTT. Its translation is CSATAPGGVQPQHF.

This clonotype occurred a few times. V gene TRBV9 combines with J gene TRBJ1-5; no clear D. Per germline, CDR1 SGDLS and CDR2 YYNGEE. The CDR3 extends over 14 amino acids. V lost 0 bases and J lost 3, with 7 bases in between. For the CDR3, the DNA is TGTGCCAGCAGCGTAGAATCAGACAATCAGCCCCAGCATTTT. Translation gives CASSVESDNQPQHF. The full variable domain, in which reference TRBV9 and TRBJ1-5 provide the parts outside the CDR3, is DSGVTQTPKHLITATGQRVTLRCSPRSGDLSVYWYQQSLDQGLQFLIQYYNGEERAKGNILERFSAQQFPDLHSELNLSSLELGDSALYFCASSVESDNQPQHFGDGTRLSIL.

This clonotype was detected a few times. The chain is built from TRBV4-3 and TRBJ1-5; D unclear. Trimming pared 0 bases from V and 1 base from J, leaving 7 bases between. Germline assignment: CDR1 LGHNA and CDR2 YSLEER. This CDR3 contains 15 residues. The CDR3 region is CASSQERISNQPQHF. The DNA of the CDR3 is TGCGCCAGCAGCCAAGAAAGAATAAGCAATCAGCCCCAGCATTTT.

V is TRBV4-3 and J is TRBJ1-6, with D uncertain. Germline V gene data show CDR1 as LGHNA and CDR2 as YSLEER. The CDR3 sequence is 16 residues long. V dropped 3 bases and J dropped 7 bases, with 16 bases sitting between them. The CDR3 bases are TGCGCCAGCAGCCAGGAACCCGGAGATGCGAATTCACCCCTCCACTTT. This encodes CASSQEPGDANSPLHF.

This clonotype was recorded at least ten times. This rearrangement joins TRBV7-9 to TRBJ1-2; weak D call: TRBD1 (6 bases). CDR3 length equals 14 residues. CDR1 is SEHNR and CDR2 is FQNEAQ in the germline V gene (reference sequence). V shed 4 bases and J shed 4 bases, with 13 bases lying between them. DNA for the CDR3: TGTGCCAGCAGCTCCTCGGGCAGGGGCTATGGCTACACCTTC. It is translated as CASSSSGRGYGYTF.

A few counts support this clonotype. The V and J genes are TRBV11-2 and TRBJ2-7; 9 bases fit TRBD1. This CDR3 spans 15 amino acids. Germline V gene sequence: CDR1 SGHAT, CDR2 FQNNGV. V lost 4 bases, J lost 7 bases, and 11 bases stayed unmatched. The CDR3 here is CASSSWDRVVGEQYF. As DNA, the CDR3 is TGTGCCAGCAGCTCGTGGGACAGGGTTGTCGGGGAGCAGTACTTC.

V and J are TRBV4-3 and TRBJ2-7; TRBD2 matches at 7 bases. V lost 1 base to trimming and J lost 2 bases; unmatched junction nucleotides: 20. This CDR3 is built from 20 residues. From germline, CDR1 is LGHNA and CDR2 YSLEER. CDR3 sequence: CASSQGQGHHGGGMAYEQYF. The DNA of the CDR3 is TGCGCCAGCAGCCAAGGGCAAGGTCACCATGGGGGAGGGATGGCCTACGAGCAGTACTTC.

This clonotype was seen a handful of times. The V call is TRBV5-1, the J call TRBJ1-1, with D unresolved. There are 14 residues in the CDR3. V shed 0 bases and J shed 8 bases, with 14 bases lying between them. Germline V CDR1 and CDR2: SGHRS, YFSETQ. In DNA form, the CDR3 reads TGCGCCAGCAGCTTGGAGGCGGGCGGGTTGGAAGCTTTCTTT. This translates into CASSLEAGGLEAFF.

The V gene is TRBV5-1, the J gene TRBJ2-1; 10 bases match TRBD2. CDR3 size: 17 residues. Germline V gene data show CDR1 as SGHRS and CDR2 as YFSETQ. The J segment lost 6 bases and the V segment lost 3 bases, leaving 12 bases of the junction unmatched. CDR3 DNA sequence: TGCGCCAGCAGCTCTGGTGGGGCTAGCGGGAGTTTCAATGAGCAGTTCTTC. Translation gives CASSSGGASGSFNEQFF.

This chain links TRBV20-1 with TRBJ2-7; 9 bases agree with TRBD1. Germline lookup yields CDR1 DFQATT and CDR2 SNEGSKA (reference sequence). CDR3 length: 13 residues. Trimming at V came to 3 bases and at J to 6 bases, leaving 6 bases not matched to a gene. CDR3 sequence (DNA): TGCAGTGCTAGGTGGACAGGGGCGGGCGAGCAGTACTTC. As protein: CSARWTGAGEQYF.

The rearrangement uses TRBV5-1 and TRBJ1-1; TRBD1 agrees at 9 bases. Unmatched junction bases numbered 1, after V lost 0 bases and J lost 4 bases. The CDR3 length is 14 residues. From germline, CDR1 is SGHRS and CDR2 YFSETQ. The CDR3 DNA reads as TGCGCCAGCAGCTTGGAGACAGGGGGCACTGAAGCTTTCTTT. Its translation: CASSLETGGTEAFF.

This clonotype was found a few times. V is TRBV5-1 and J is TRBJ2-2; the D gene is possibly TRBD1 (6 bases). CDR1 and CDR2 (germline): SGHRS, YFSETQ. V was pared by 2 bases and J by 1 base, with 12 bases between. The CDR3 sequence is 16 residues long. The CDR3 sequence is CASSFLKDRNTGELFF. Here the CDR3 DNA reads TGCGCCAGCAGCTTTTTGAAGGACAGGAACACCGGGGAGCTGTTTTTT.

V gene TRBV6-6 combines with J gene TRBJ2-7, with D perhaps being TRBD1 or TRBD2 (6 bases each). Germline CDR1 is MNHNY and CDR2 is SVGAGI (reference sequence). Trimming took off 3 bases at V and 7 bases at J, with 13 bases between the two ends. This CDR3 is built from 13 residues. The CDR3 nucleotides read TGTGCCAGCAGTTATGGGGGGCAAGAAGAGCAGTACTTC. It translates to CASSYGGQEEQYF.

V is TRBV7-2 and J is TRBJ2-7; unclear D gene. CDR1 SGHTA and CDR2 FQGNSA come from the germline V gene. This CDR3 region has 14 residues. V gave up 3 bases and J gave up 5 bases, with 14 bases separating them. For the CDR3, the DNA is TGTGCCAGCAGCTTCGTTGGGGTGTTCAACGAGCAGTACTTC. Its translation: CASSFVGVFNEQYF.

This clonotype was seen at least ten times. This chain connects TRBV12-3 or TRBV12-4 to TRBJ2-7; D is ambiguous. The CDR3 is 13 amino acids. V dropped 5 bases and J dropped 1 base, with 9 bases sitting between them. CDR3 in DNA: TGTGCCAGCAGTCTCGCCCGATCCTACGAGCAGTACTTC. This gives the protein CASSLARSYEQYF.

With respect to this clonotype: One end of the junction fails to match germline, which may point to a read error. The chain links TRBV4-2 to TRBJ2-1; D is perhaps TRBD2 (6 bases). This CDR3 has 15 residues. From germline, CDR1 is LGHNA and CDR2 YNFKEQ. The CDR3 protein is CASSKDGASENEQFF. The CDR3 bases are TGTGCCAGCAGCAAAGATGGGGCTAGCGAGAATGAGCAGTTCTTC.

This clonotype was observed a handful of times. The chain carries TRBV12-3 or TRBV12-4 and TRBJ1-4; D perhaps matches TRBD1 (5 bases). CDR3 length equals 15 residues. Between the trimmed V and J ends, which lost 7 bases and 6 bases, there was a span of 18 bases. The CDR3 sequence: CASTPRRGTDEKLFF. The CDR3 coding sequence is TGTGCCAGCACCCCAAGGCGGGGGACGGATGAAAAACTGTTTTTT.

J is TRBJ2-1 and V is TRBV10-3, with D unclear. This CDR3 contains 14 residues. Germline loops: CDR1 ENHRY, CDR2 SYGVKD. Trimming pared 6 bases from V and 0 bases from J, leaving 9 bases between. CDR3 region: CAIRSDSSYNEQFF. CDR3 sequence (DNA): TGTGCCATCAGGAGCGATAGCTCCTACAATGAGCAGTTCTTC.

This clonotype was found a few times. The chain links TRBV6-1 to TRBJ2-5; D possibly corresponds to TRBD2 (5 bases). This CDR3 region has 14 residues. Trimming pared 10 bases from V and 5 bases from J, leaving 20 bases between. CDR1 is MNHNS, CDR2 SASEGT, per germline. The CDR3 region has the DNA TGTGCCACCCTGATCAGGCCCACTAGGGAGACCCAGTACTTC. This translates into CATLIRPTRETQYF.

This clonotype was seen once. V is TRBV20-1 and J is TRBJ2-7; 8 nucleotides agree with TRBD2. Germline lookup yields CDR1 DFQATT and CDR2 SNEGSKA (reference sequence). The length of the CDR3 is 14 residues. The J segment lost 2 bases and the V segment lost 5 bases, leaving 8 bases of the junction unmatched. As DNA, the CDR3 is TGCAGTGCTCCGGGACTAGTGGTCCCCTACGAGCAGTACTTC. This gives the protein CSAPGLVVPYEQYF.